A single T cell receptor (beta chain) is shown here with its context. Its antigen target is currently unknown. It has no much larger one-base neighbor in the sample; base qualities were not kept. The immunoSEQ Assay, a bias-controlled multiplex PCR, was used to amplify TCRbeta CDR3 regions from genomic DNA. The source study handled its data this way. The number of nucleated cells in each sample was estimated from the amplification of reference gene primers within the assay. To quantify the absolute abundance of each unique TCRbeta CDR3 rearrangement, sequence reads were collapsed and filtered. For each sample, productive Simpson clonality was calculated as the square root of Simpson's diversity index over productive rearrangements. Drawn from immuneACCESS, this table holds only the in-frame rearrangements with V and J called that TCRdb kept. Clones are partly lost; checked studies trace under half to an unresolved V gene and leave the rest unexplained. V, J and clone size are those of that table, while D and trimming were read from the DNA. Counted in this sample were about 250,000 clones; 88% of them appeared once. The ten top clones hold under 1.5% of the sample.

This sample stems from a study of blood T cell repertoires in COVID-19 (dated by TCRdb to about 2020). Notes on the research overall: Samples covering the acute and convalescent phases of COVID-19 were provided by collaborators in the United States, Italy and Spain. The material from the prospective study consisted of cDNA or gDNA derived from T cells, B-cell-depleted T cells, or PBMCs. Subjects who had been exposed to COVID-19, were actively infected with it, or had recovered from it provided the deeply sampled blood TCRbeta repertoires that made up the dataset. The repertoires were released in a freely available public database meant as a resource for research on the immune response to SARS-CoV-2. Samples were obtained from the ongoing ImmuneRACE study (first 160 participants) and from some 1,300 subjects provided by 6 global collaborators. Sample metadata almost always included a de-identified subject ID, COVID-19 status, age in years and sex. Where available, HLA class I and class II types were obtained from metadata supplied by the sample provider rather than from assay-based typing.

Findings and caveats that apply to the study as a whole: The amount of clinical and demographic metadata varied by source and participant and was provided uncurated.

Whole blood was collected in K2EDTA tubes by collaborating institutions according to the institutions' own protocols. For TCRbeta analysis, collaborators shipped samples in one of three forms: frozen whole blood, isolated PBMCs, or DNA extracted from either of those sample types. For this chain, trimming is 7 bases at the V end and 5 bases at the J end, and the number of junction bases without a gene match is 6. The CDR1 and CDR2 encoded by the germline V gene are MDHEN and SYDVKM. The CDR3 contains 15 residues, cysteine and phenylalanine counted. The read is trimmed to its CDR3 DNA, 45 bases read in frame from base 1.

The TCR was taken from a man older than 75 with acute or convalescent COVID-19. This chain joins TRBV28 to TRBJ1-6; 9 junctional bases match TRBD1. The sample comprised peripheral blood. Here is the DNA: TGTGCCAGCACCCCAACAGGGGGCGATAATTCACCCCTCCACTTT. Its coded protein is CASTPTGGDNSPLHF.